This is a list of T cell receptor beta chains from one sample in a study of cytomegalovirus exposure and HLA in healthy donors. Libraries were prepared by immunoSEQ multiplex PCR; TCRdb keeps only in-frame clonotypes and omits some of them. Seen here are approximately 150,000 clones, roughly 70% observed once, and the top ten hold under 3.5%. Sequenced input: PBMCs. Receptors were obtained from a woman in her twenties or thirties in good health and CMV-seronegative. CDR3s include the opening cysteine and the closing phenylalanine or tryptophan. D genes are given only for firm matches. Clone size, where shown, is once, few, many, or a class for clones that have expanded.

13	TRBJ2-2	TRBV2	.	.	TGTGCCAGCAGTGTTATTAACACCGGGGAGCTGTTTTTT	CASSVINTGELFF
12	TRBJ1-2	TRBV7-9	few	.	TGTGCCAGCAGCCTTAACAGTTATGGCTACACCTTC	CASSLNSYGYTF
15	TRBJ1-2	TRBV7-9	.	TRBD1	TGTGCCAGCAGCTTAAACCCAGGGACAGCTTATGGCTACACCTTC	CASSLNPGTAYGYTF
14	TRBJ1-5	TRBV27	.	.	TGTGCCAGCAGTTCACTCGGACTTTATCAGCCCCAGCATTTT	CASSSLGLYQPQHF
15	TRBJ2-7	TRBV5-1	.	TRBD1	TGCGCCAGCAGCTTGGGGGGACAGGGTAGGGGCGGGCAGTACTTC	CASSLGGQGRGGQYF
12	TRBJ1-1	TRBV9	.	.	TGTGCCAGCAGCGTGTATCAGGGTGAAGCTTTCTTT	CASSVYQGEAFF
14	TRBJ2-1	TRBV7-2	.	.	TGTGCCAGCAGCCCACAGGGCCCTTACATGGAGCAGTTCTTC	CASSPQGPYMEQFF
15	TRBJ2-5	TRBV7-9	.	.	TGTGCCAGCAGCTTAGTAGGCGGACTCCAAGAGACCCAGTACTTC	CASSLVGGLQETQYF
13	TRBJ2-1	TRBV28	.	.	TGTGCCAGCAGATACGAGACAGGCCTTGGGCAGTTCTTC	CASRYETGLGQFF
13	TRBJ1-2	TRBV6-6	once	.	TGTGCCAGCAGGGAGTTTAGATCGAGAGGCTACACCTTC	CASREFRSRGYTF
16	TRBJ2-1	TRBV4-2	.	.	TGTGCCAGCAGCCGTACGGGTGGTGGGTCCTACAATGAGCAGTTCTTC	CASSRTGGGSYNEQFF
14	TRBJ1-3	TRBV6-1	few	.	TGTGCCAGCAGTGAATCTGGGGGCAGAAACACCATATATTTT	CASSESGGRNTIYF